This T cell receptor beta chain was recovered during a study of blood T cell repertoires in COVID-19. Background on the study: The United States, Italy and Spain provided the acute and convalescent COVID-19 samples. Nucleic acid was either cDNA or gDNA, and it came from T cells, B-cell-depleted T cells, or PBMCs.

The CDR3 has 15 amino acids. The germline gives CDR1 SGHAT, CDR2 FQNNGV. The ends lost 5 bases at V and 0 bases at J; junction bases unmatched: 3. Per the authors' pipeline: For nucleated cells, counts were estimated from reference gene primer amplification. Libraries were prepared by immunoSEQ multiplex PCR; TCRdb keeps only in-frame clonotypes and omits some of them. That table furnishes V, J and clone size, whereas the DNA furnished D and trimming. The sample contains roughly 310,000 clones, roughly 90% of which appear only once. The receptor was derived from a woman aged 45-60 years with active or convalescent COVID-19. The chain recombines TRBV11-2 with TRBJ1-5; the match to TRBD1 covers 8 bases. Sequencing input: peripheral blood. DNA for the CDR3: TGTGCCAGCAGCGAGGACAGGGTTAGCAATCAGCCCCAGCATTTT. Amino acid sequence: CASSEDRVSNQPQHF.